The 28 T cell receptor beta chains below come from one sample, sequenced in a study of beta chain features in type 1 diabetes. Which antigens these TCRs recognize remains unknown. Regarding the study as a whole: For Type 1 diabetes patients, all four CD4+ subsets carried TCRB CDR3s that were moderately but significantly shorter.

Investigators reverse transcribed all isolated RNA, so they sequenced expressed TCRB transcripts. Libraries were prepared by immunoSEQ multiplex PCR; TCRdb keeps only in-frame clonotypes and omits some of them. The sample has some 350,000 clones, over 8.5% seen once. The sample taken for sequencing was central memory CD4+ T cells from blood. The source is a man in his thirties or forties with type 1 diabetes.

Notes on this clone: This sequence may be a read error, since a much larger clone differs from it by one base. This chain connects TRBV13 to TRBJ2-6; no reliable D call. This CDR3 contains 14 residues. Deletions cut 3 bases from V and 2 bases from J, with 5 bases between. CDR1 and CDR2 from the germline V gene are PRHDT and FYEKMQ (reference sequence). The CDR3 is CASSFTAGANVLTF. In DNA, the CDR3 is TGTGCCAGCAGCTTTACGGCTGGGGCCAACGTCCTGACTTTC.

This clone was seen ten or more times. The chain employs TRBV10-3 and TRBJ2-5; 12 bases agree with TRBD2. The germline CDR1 and CDR2 sequences are ENHRY and SYGVKD. The V gene end was trimmed by 7 bases and the J gene end by 4 bases; junction bases not matched to a gene: 4. This CDR3 spans 14 amino acids. DNA of the CDR3: TGTGCCATCAAACCGGGACTAGCGGGAGAGACCCAGTACTTC. Its translation: CAIKPGLAGETQYF.

In this sample, this clone turned up a few times. In DNA, the CDR3 is TGTGCCAGCAGTTTACAGCCTGGTCGCGAGCAGTACTTC. The encoded protein is CASSLQPGREQYF. The gene calls are TRBV28 and TRBJ2-7; D is unresolved. Per the germline V gene, CDR1 is MDHEN and CDR2 is SYDVKM. CDR3 size: 13 residues. Trimming left V 2 bases short and J 6 bases short, with 11 bases between.

This clone appeared a few times. The chain employs TRBV7-2 and TRBJ2-3; D call uncertain. There are 12 residues in the CDR3. Trimming took 3 bases from V and 4 from J, leaving 5 bases between them. Germline CDR1 is SGHTA and CDR2 is FQGNSA. In DNA form, the CDR3 reads TGTGCCAGCAGCTTCTATGCAGATACGCAGTATTTT. It yields the protein CASSFYADTQYF.

This clone has a handful of counts. The chain links TRBV5-1 to TRBJ2-1; the D gene is possibly TRBD2 (6 bases). V lost 3 bases and J 8 bases, leaving 12 bases between the germline ends. The CDR3 contains 13 residues. Germline loops: CDR1 SGHRS, CDR2 YFSETQ. The DNA of the CDR3 is TGCGCCAGCAGCTGGGAGACTAGTTATGAGCAGTTCTTC. Encoded protein: CASSWETSYEQFF.

The sample holds a few counts of this clone. This chain links TRBV7-3 with TRBJ2-7; weak D call: TRBD2 (5 bases). V gave up 5 bases and J gave up 3 bases, with 14 bases separating them. The CDR3 loop spans 14 amino acids. Per germline, CDR1 SGHTA and CDR2 FQGTGA. CDR3 sequence (DNA): TGTGCCAGCAGCCCGAGGGCGGTTGGCTACGAGCAGTACTTC. Translation: CASSPRAVGYEQYF.

V and J are TRBV21-1 and TRBJ2-1; TRBD2, the table's D call, was not compared with the DNA. TRBV21-1 is a pseudogene locus. The CDR3 totals 17 residues. The CDR3: CASRPIIATHSDNEQFF. DNA of the CDR3: TGTGCCAGCAGACCAATAATAGCTACCCATTCCGACAATGAGCAGTTCTTC.

The rearrangement joins TRBV7-6 to TRBJ1-1; D gene uncertain. The CDR3 length is 14 residues. The ends were cut back, 1 base at V and 2 bases at J, with 8 bases in the middle. The germline CDR1 and CDR2 sequences are SGHVS and FNYEAQ. The CDR3 sequence: CASSLVNINTEAFF. CDR3 DNA: TGTGCCAGCAGCTTAGTAAATATTAACACTGAAGCTTTCTTT.

The table lists this clone with many counts. DNA of the CDR3: TGTGCCAGCAGTCTTTCAGGCCCCGAGGAGACCCAGTACTTC. Translating it yields CASSLSGPEETQYF. The chain uses TRBV28 and TRBJ2-5; no reliable D call. V was pared by 5 bases and J by 5 bases, with 15 bases between. CDR1 MDHEN and CDR2 SYDVKM come from the germline V gene. This CDR3 comprises 14 residues.

J is TRBJ2-7 and V is TRBV6-1, with D perhaps assigned TRBD1 or TRBD2 (5 bases each). Trimming left V 2 bases short and J 2 bases short, with 13 bases between. The CDR3 runs 15 residues. Germline V CDR1 and CDR2: MNHNS, SASEGT. The CDR3 DNA sequence: TGTGCCAGCAGTGAAAGGGCTGAGGGGCCCTACGAGCAGTACTTC. Its translation is CASSERAEGPYEQYF.

This clone was seen repeatedly, ten times or more. The V gene is TRBV10-3, the J gene TRBJ2-4; TRBD2 aligns across 14 bases. CDR1 and CDR2 from the germline V gene are ENHRY and SYGVKD. The CDR3 spans 17 residues. After removal of 11 bases from V and 8 bases from J, the junction contained 17 bases not matched to a gene. The CDR3 DNA is TGTGCCTCCCGGGGCAGACTAGCGGGAGGGCCGAGGGACATTCAGTACTTC. It translates to CASRGRLAGGPRDIQYF.

Ten or more counts support this clone. The CDR3 here is CASSLGLAGSTDTQYF. CDR3 DNA sequence: TGTGCCAGCAGCCTCGGACTAGCGGGATCCACAGATACGCAGTATTTT. V and J are TRBV27 and TRBJ2-3, with 12 bases fitting TRBD2. Germline values: CDR1 MNHEY, CDR2 SMNVEV (reference sequence). The CDR3 runs 16 residues. With 6 bases clipped from V and 2 bases from J, the junction kept 6 bases outside the gene matches.

This clone was seen at least ten times. V and J are TRBV21-1 and TRBJ2-1; TRBD1 was called by the table and not checked on the DNA. TRBV21-1 is a pseudogene. This CDR3 has 15 residues. The CDR3 region has the DNA TGTGCCAGCAGTACCACAGGGGGCGAGCACAATGAGCAGTTCTTC. Translation: CASSTTGGEHNEQFF.

This clone was counted a few times. V and J are TRBV9 and TRBJ1-5, with D possibly TRBD1 on 5 matching bases. The germline V and J ends were trimmed by 2 bases and 2 bases, with 11 bases remaining between them. CDR3 length: 15 amino acids. Germline CDR1 SGDLS, CDR2 YYNGEE. The CDR3 sequence is CASSVDMGGNQPQHF. Written as DNA, the CDR3 is TGTGCCAGCAGCGTGGACATGGGTGGCAATCAGCCCCAGCATTTT.

The chain links TRBV27 to TRBJ2-5; TRBD1 matches 8 bases. The CDR3 is 15 amino acids. The ends lost 4 bases at V and 3 bases at J; junction bases unmatched: 7. Germline V gene lookup returns CDR1 MNHEY and CDR2 SMNVEV (reference sequence). CDR3 loop: CASSSGQGREETQYF. Written as DNA, the CDR3 is TGTGCCAGCAGTTCCGGACAGGGAAGGGAAGAGACCCAGTACTTC.

This clone turned up a few times. This chain uses TRBV5-8 with TRBJ2-3; 8 nucleotides agree with TRBD1. CDR1 SGHTS and CDR2 YDEGEE come from the germline V gene. V dropped 4 bases and J dropped 7; count of bases not matched to a gene: 11. CDR3 length: 15 residues. The CDR3 loop reads CASSPTGTGKHTQYF. CDR3 bases: TGTGCCAGCAGCCCAACCGGGACAGGAAAACATACGCAGTATTTT.

The rearrangement links TRBV28 to TRBJ2-2, with TRBD1 matching 9 bases. V was clipped by 7 bases and J by 3 bases; unmatched bases: 9. Germline V lookup: CDR1 MDHEN, CDR2 SYDVKM. This CDR3 spans 16 amino acids. DNA of the CDR3: TGTGCCAGCACTATTGGGACAGGGTGGGACACCGGGGAGCTGTTTTTT. As protein: CASTIGTGWDTGELFF.

This clone was detected ten times or more. This chain joins TRBV2 and TRBJ2-4; 8 bases map to TRBD2. Trimming at V came to 7 bases and at J to 5 bases, leaving 7 bases not matched to a gene. The CDR3 is 14 amino acids. CDR1 is SNHLY and CDR2 is FYNNEI in the germline V gene. The DNA for the CDR3 is TGTGCCAGCACCTTCGGGGGGGTGGAAAACATTCAGTACTTC. Its translation is CASTFGGVENIQYF.

In its sample, this clone was seen a few times. In nucleotides, the CDR3 is TGTGCCAGCAGCTTAGCAGGTCCAGACCCCGCGGGGAACTACGAGCAGTACTTC. Protein sequence: CASSLAGPDPAGNYEQYF. This chain links TRBV7-2 with TRBJ2-7; tentatively, D is TRBD2 (6 bases). Between the trimmed V and J ends, which lost 0 bases and 3 bases, there was a span of 21 bases. The CDR3 is 18 amino acids. The V gene's germline CDR1 is SGHTA and CDR2 FQGNSA.

This chain joins TRBV2 and TRBJ2-1, with D possibly matching TRBD2 (5 bases). Germline V gene data show CDR1 as SNHLY and CDR2 as FYNNEI. CDR3 length: 15 amino acids. V was pared by 0 bases and J by 6 bases, with 12 bases between. The DNA for the CDR3 is TGTGCCAGCAGTGAAGCGGAGCGGAGCTCCAATGAGCAGTTCTTC. Its protein product is CASSEAERSSNEQFF. Variable domain in full (rest from reference TRBV2 and TRBJ2-1): EPEVTQTPSHQVTQMGQEVILRCVPISNHLYFYWYRQILGQKVEFLVSFYNNEISEKSEIFDDQFSVERPDGSNFTLKIRSTKLEDSAMYFCASSEAERSSNEQFFGPGTRLTVL.

This clone was recorded at least ten times. J is TRBJ2-3 and V is TRBV5-1; 10 nucleotides agree with TRBD2. Germline V gene data show CDR1 as SGHRS and CDR2 as YFSETQ. The J segment lost 1 base and the V segment lost 4 bases, leaving 6 bases of the junction unmatched. This CDR3 comprises 16 residues. The CDR3 coding sequence is TGCGCCAGCAGCAAGGGACTAGCGACCGGCACAGATACGCAGTATTTT. Protein sequence: CASSKGLATGTDTQYF.

This clone has more than one count but fewer than ten. The chain is built from TRBV7-9 and TRBJ2-1; the D is unclear. Germline V gene lookup returns CDR1 SEHNR and CDR2 FQNEAQ (reference sequence). This CDR3 is 14 amino acids long. The V end lost 1 base, the J end lost 3 bases, and 7 bases lay between the germline ends. The CDR3 is CASSLVGFYNEQFF. CDR3 bases: TGTGCCAGCAGCTTAGTAGGGTTCTACAATGAGCAGTTCTTC. The variable domain in full, completed from reference TRBV7-9 and TRBJ2-1, reads DTGVSQNPRHKITKRGQNVTFRCDPISEHNRLYWYRQTLGQGPEFLTYFQNEAQLEKSRLLSDRFSAERPKGSFSTLEIQRTEQGDSAMYLCASSLVGFYNEQFFGPGTRLTVL.

This clone was found many times. The chain is built from TRBV10-3 and TRBJ1-1; TRBD1 matches at 7 bases. The ends lost 2 bases at V and 3 bases at J; junction bases unmatched: 21. This CDR3 region has 20 residues. CDR1 is ENHRY, CDR2 SYGVKD, per germline. The CDR3 sequence is CAISERSIPSITGEDTEAFF. The CDR3 nucleotides are TGTGCCATCAGTGAGAGGTCCATCCCCTCGATTACAGGGGAGGACACTGAAGCTTTCTTT.

This clone turned up a few times. CDR3 sequence: CAIINPNEKLFF. CDR3 DNA: TGTGCCATCATTAATCCTAATGAAAAACTGTTTTTT. The chain has TRBV2 and TRBJ1-4; no clear D gene. CDR1 is SNHLY and CDR2 is FYNNEI in the germline V gene. CDR3 length: 12 residues. V lost 10 bases, J lost 3 bases, and 9 bases lay in between.

The V call is TRBV7-6, the J call TRBJ1-3; the D is unclear. V lost 5 bases, J lost 0 bases, and 8 bases lay in between. CDR1 and CDR2 (germline): SGHVS, FNYEAQ. This CDR3 has 14 residues. CDR3 residues: CASSPQYSGNTIYF. The CDR3 DNA is TGTGCCAGCAGCCCACAGTACTCTGGAAACACCATATATTTT.

A few counts support this clone. This rearrangement joins TRBV7-2 to TRBJ2-7, with D possibly being TRBD1 or TRBD2 (6 bases each). Germline CDR1 SGHTA, CDR2 FQGNSA. V lost 3 bases and J lost 4, with 19 bases in between. The CDR3 is 16 amino acids. The chain's CDR3 is CASSFGWGASVYEQYF. The CDR3 DNA follows: TGTGCCAGCAGCTTTGGTTGGGGGGCCTCGGTTTACGAGCAGTACTTC.

CDR3 in DNA: TGTGCCAGCAGCCCCTTGGGGGCCACCTCCTACGAGCAGTACTTC. Its translation: CASSPLGATSYEQYF. The rearrangement uses TRBV28 and TRBJ2-7; weak D call: TRBD1 (6 bases). This CDR3 region has 15 residues. Germline V CDR1 and CDR2: MDHEN, SYDVKM. The germline V and J ends were trimmed by 6 bases and 0 bases, with 15 bases remaining between them. Combining the CDR3 with reference TRBV28 and TRBJ2-7 gives the whole variable domain DVKVTQSSRYLVKRTGEKVFLECVQDMDHENMFWYRQDPGLGLRLIYFSYDVKMKEKGDIPEGYSVSREKKERFSLILESASTNQTSMYLCASSPLGATSYEQYFGPGTRLTVT.

This clone has more than one count but fewer than ten. The chain is built from TRBV6-1 and TRBJ2-2; D not certain. The germline gives CDR1 MNHNS, CDR2 SASEGT. This CDR3 contains 13 residues. Trimming shortened V by 4 bases and J by 4 bases, and 7 bases separated the two germline ends. The chain's CDR3 is CASSVPLTGELFF. CDR3 nucleotides: TGTGCCAGCAGTGTGCCTCTCACCGGGGAGCTGTTTTTT.